The rows below give T cell receptor beta chains drawn from one sample of a study of identifying expanded T cells in peripheral blood. Method: immunoSEQ multiplex PCR; TCRdb's copy keeps in-frame clones and lacks some. This table has about 58,000 clones, about four fifths appearing once. The sample taken for sequencing was blood. Source of these receptors: a person aged 18-70 years in good health. Each CDR3 is given with its conserved first and last residue. The D gene is left open where the match is weak. Size values are once, few and many counts, or a class for expanded clones, and some rows have none.

>TRBV6-7|TRBD1|.|TRBJ2-7
TGTGCCAGCCTTAAGCCCTGGGACAGAATTACCTACGAGCAGTACTTC
CASLKPWDRITYEQYF
>TRBV7-8|.|.|TRBJ1-1
TGTGCCAGCAGCATGGACAGTCCGCTCGGGGCTTTCTTT
CASSMDSPLGAFF
>TRBV4-3|.|.|TRBJ2-2
TGCGCCAGCAGCCATTCAGGGACCGGGGAGCTGTTTTTT
CASSHSGTGELFF
>TRBV6-5|.|.|TRBJ2-3
TGTGCCAGCAGTTACGAGGGGGGCCGGGGTACGCAGTATTTT
CASSYEGGRGTQYF
>TRBV7-2|TRBD1|.|TRBJ2-5
TGTGCCAGCAGCTTAGACAGGGGGACGATCCAAGAGACCCAGTACTTC
CASSLDRGTIQETQYF
>TRBV25-1|TRBD1|.|TRBJ1-1
TGTGCCAGCTTAGGACAGGGCGGCACTGAAGCTTTCTTT
CASLGQGGTEAFF
>TRBV28|TRBD1|once|TRBJ2-3
TGTGCCAGCAGTACCGTAGGGCAGGGGGCAGGAGATACGCAGTATTTT
CASSTVGQGAGDTQYF
>TRBV7-6|.|.|TRBJ2-3
TGTGCCAGCAGCCAAGACGGTTCCACAGATACGCAGTATTTT
CASSQDGSTDTQYF
>TRBV4-3|.|once|TRBJ2-4
TGCGCCAGCAGCCAAGATTGGGGGCTAGCCAAAAACATTCAGTACTTC
CASSQDWGLAKNIQYF
>TRBV21-1|.|.|TRBJ2-6
TGTGCCAGCAGCAATTTTAGGGGGGCTGGGGCCAACGTCCTGACTTTC
CASSNFRGAGANVLTF
>TRBV5-4|.|.|TRBJ2-1
TGTGCCAGCAGCCCACTCCCGGTGTACAATGAGCAGTTCTTC
CASSPLPVYNEQFF
>TRBV9|.|.|TRBJ1-3
TGTGCCAGCAGCGTAGCCGCAGTGGCCTCTGGAAACACCATATATTTT
CASSVAAVASGNTIYF
>TRBV14|.|.|TRBJ1-1
TGTGCCAGCAGCCAAGACACGGAGAACACTGAAGCTTTCTTT
CASSQDTENTEAFF
>TRBV12-2|.|.|TRBJ2-2
TGTGCAAGTCGCTTGAACGGGGCAGCCAACACCGGGGAGCTGTTTTTT
CASRLNGAANTGELFF
>TRBV9|.|.|TRBJ1-6
TGTGCCAGCAGCGAAAACCTGGGGGAGGGGGTAATTGCTTCACCCCTCCACTTT
CASSENLGEGVIASPLHF
>TRBV7-2|.|.|TRBJ2-1
TGTGCCAGCAGCTTAGGCAACTACAATGAGCAGTTCTTC
CASSLGNYNEQFF
>TRBV7-2|TRBD2|.|TRBJ2-7
TGTGCCAGCAGCCATAAGGCGGGGGCCTACGAGCAGTACTTC
CASSHKAGAYEQYF
>TRBV19|TRBD1|few|TRBJ1-5
TGTGCCAGTAGTACTCGGACAGGGGGCCATCAGCCCCAGCATTTT
CASSTRTGGHQPQHF
>TRBV19|.|.|TRBJ2-5
TGTGCCAGTAGTATCGCGAGAAGATTAGAAGAGACCCAGTACTTC
CASSIARRLEETQYF
>TRBV28|.|.|TRBJ1-4
TGTGCCAGCAGGAGTCGGACAGTTAATAATGAAAAACTGTTTTTT
CASRSRTVNNEKLFF
>TRBV4-3|.|few|TRBJ2-1
TGCGCCAGCAGCCATAAGGTCATTAGCGGCGAGCAGTTCTTC
CASSHKVISGEQFF
>TRBV9|.|.|TRBJ2-5
TGTGCCAGCAGCGTAGATGACCGGGAGACCCAGTACTTC
CASSVDDRETQYF
>TRBV19|.|.|TRBJ1-2
TGTGCCAGTAGTATATCATCCGTTCGCGGCTACACCTTC
CASSISSVRGYTF
>TRBV5-1|.|few|TRBJ2-3
TGCGCCAGCAGCTTTCGTGGACAGAGCACAGATACGCAGTATTTT
CASSFRGQSTDTQYF
>TRBV5-1|.|.|TRBJ1-1
TGCGCCAGCAGCTTGGAGGGGCAGGTTGGGGTGACTGAAGCTTTCTTT
CASSLEGQVGVTEAFF
>TRBV5-5|.|.|TRBJ2-2
TGTGCCAGCAGCTTGGCGGGCAGGGCCGGGGAGCTGTTTTTT
CASSLAGRAGELFF
>TRBV14|TRBD1|.|TRBJ2-5
TGTGCCAGCAGTCAGGACAGGGTTCAGACCCAGTACTTC
CASSQDRVQTQYF
>TRBV5-1|.|.|TRBJ2-5
TGCGCCAGCAGCTCCGGGGACCTAGGCGGGGAAGTGACCCAGTACTTC
CASSSGDLGGEVTQYF
>TRBV7-9|.|.|TRBJ2-3
TGTGCCAGCAGCTTGGCGGGGCCATCAGGGGATACGCAGTATTTT
CASSLAGPSGDTQYF
>TRBV7-9|.|few|TRBJ1-1
TGTGCCAGCAGCTTAGCAGGGGTGAACACTGAAGCTTTCTTT
CASSLAGVNTEAFF
>TRBV9|.|.|TRBJ2-1
TGTGCCAGCAGCGTAGCGGTTGACCTCTCCTACAATGAGCAGTTCTTC
CASSVAVDLSYNEQFF
>TRBV27|TRBD1|.|TRBJ1-1
TGTGCCAGCGGGAACCCGGACAGGGTCACTGAAGCTTTCTTT
CASGNPDRVTEAFF
>TRBV27|.|.|TRBJ1-1
TGTGCCAGCAGTTATAAGTCAGGCACTGAAGCTTTCTTT
CASSYKSGTEAFF
>TRBV6-5|.|.|TRBJ2-3
TGTGCCAGCAGAAGACAATTTTCCACAGATACGCAGTATTTT
CASRRQFSTDTQYF
>TRBV6-1|TRBD2|many|TRBJ2-3
TGTGCCAGCAGTGGACTAGCGGGAGCAGATACGCAGTATTTT
CASSGLAGADTQYF
>TRBV2|TRBD1|.|TRBJ1-2
TGTGCCAGCAGTCAGGGACAGGGGGGCGATGGCTACACCTTC
CASSQGQGGDGYTF
>TRBV5-1|.|.|TRBJ2-3
TGCGCCAGCAGCTTGGATCCAGGTCCTGATACGCAGTATTTT
CASSLDPGPDTQYF
>TRBV4-2|.|.|TRBJ2-3
TGTGCCAGCAGCTCCTCCCCTAGCACAGATACGCAGTATTTT
CASSSSPSTDTQYF
>TRBV6-1|.|few|TRBJ2-2
TGTGCCAGCAGCCCCCGGACGGAGAACACCGGGGAGCTGTTTTTT
CASSPRTENTGELFF
>TRBV11-2|.|.|TRBJ2-1
TGTGCCAGCAGCCTCACGAATGAGCAGTTCTTC
CASSLTNEQFF
>TRBV18|.|.|TRBJ2-1
TGTGCCAGCTCACTTCCAAGGGGTGAGCAGTTCTTC
CASSLPRGEQFF
>TRBV28|TRBD2|.|TRBJ2-5
TGTGCCAGCAGTTCCCCGCGGGGGGGAGGAGAGACCCAGTACTTC
CASSSPRGGGETQYF
>TRBV15|.|few|TRBJ2-4
TGTGCCACCAGCGAGCCCCCAGACATTCAGTACTTC
CATSEPPDIQYF
>TRBV27|.|.|TRBJ1-1
TGTGCCAGCAGAATCCATGTGAACACTGAAGCTTTCTTT
CASRIHVNTEAFF
>TRBV7-2|.|few|TRBJ2-7
TGTGCCAGCTCCCGGGACAAGAGCTCCTACGAGCAGTACTTC
CASSRDKSSYEQYF
>TRBV7-8|TRBD2|once|TRBJ2-5
TGTGCCAGCAGCTTATTCGGCGGACTAGCGGAAGAGACCCAGTACTTC
CASSLFGGLAEETQYF
>TRBV5-6|.|.|TRBJ2-3
TGTGCCAGCAGCCCCGGACTAAGCGGAACCACAGATACGCAGTATTTT
CASSPGLSGTTDTQYF
>TRBV4-3|TRBD2|.|TRBJ2-7
TGCGCCAGCAGCCAAGGACTAGCGGGAGCCTACGAGCAGTACTTC
CASSQGLAGAYEQYF
>TRBV7-9|.|.|TRBJ2-1
TGTGCCAGCCTAGAAGGTTCGGGGTCGAGCTCCTACAATGAGCAGTTCTTC
CASLEGSGSSSYNEQFF
>TRBV30|TRBD1|.|TRBJ1-6
TGTGCCTGGGGGCCGGGACAGGGTTTTTCACCCCTCCACTTT
CAWGPGQGFSPLHF
>TRBV29-1|.|.|TRBJ1-1
TGCAGCATTGGGAATTCAGGGAACACTGAAGCTTTCTTT
CSIGNSGNTEAFF
>TRBV18|.|.|TRBJ1-5
TGTGCCAGCTCACCTTGGGCCCCGAGGGCTTATAGCAATCAGCCCCAGCATTTT
CASSPWAPRAYSNQPQHF
>TRBV7-2|.|.|TRBJ2-5
TGTGCCAGCAGCTTAGGACTCTGGACAGAATCAAACCAGTACTTC
CASSLGLWTESNQYF
>TRBV28|.|.|TRBJ2-2
TGTGCCAGCAGTTACGGGGGTTCAATCACCGGGGAGCTGTTTTTT
CASSYGGSITGELFF
>TRBV5-1|.|.|TRBJ2-1
TGCGCCAGCAGCTTAGCAGGAAACTCCTACAATGAGCAGTTCTTC
CASSLAGNSYNEQFF
>TRBV7-9|TRBD1|.|TRBJ2-3
TGTGCCAGCAGCCCGGACAGGGGCACAGATACGCAGTATTTT
CASSPDRGTDTQYF
>TRBV5-5|.|once|TRBJ1-6
TGTGCCAGCAGCAACAGGGTAGATAATTCACCCCTCCACTTT
CASSNRVDNSPLHF